This T cell receptor (beta chain) was sequenced during a study of sequential checkpoint blockade in melanoma. About the research overall: First-line arms were nivolumab then ipilimumab, or the reverse, randomized 1:1.

The germline CDR1 and CDR2 sequences are SGHAT and FQNNGV. This CDR3 contains 13 residues. V was trimmed by 6 bases and J by 9 bases, leaving 15 bases between them. Using immunoSEQ multiplex PCR, the repertoire was profiled, and TCRdb retains in-frame clones only, with some absent. Here the sample spans tens of thousands of clones, less than 90% being singletons. As to treatment: randomized to nivolumab then ipilimumab (arm A) or the reverse (arm B). DNA-damaging chemotherapy had not been given to any patient beforehand. The rearrangement uses TRBV11-2 and TRBJ2-1; the D is unclear. This receptor was identified in a human donor with melanoma. This specimen consisted of CD8+ T cells sorted from blood (inferred from file names), obtained from a patient given nivolumab and ipilimumab in sequence. In DNA form, the CDR3 reads TGTGCCAGCAGAGGATTTGCGGAATTTGAGCAGTTCTTC. Translated, it gives CASRGFAEFEQFF.